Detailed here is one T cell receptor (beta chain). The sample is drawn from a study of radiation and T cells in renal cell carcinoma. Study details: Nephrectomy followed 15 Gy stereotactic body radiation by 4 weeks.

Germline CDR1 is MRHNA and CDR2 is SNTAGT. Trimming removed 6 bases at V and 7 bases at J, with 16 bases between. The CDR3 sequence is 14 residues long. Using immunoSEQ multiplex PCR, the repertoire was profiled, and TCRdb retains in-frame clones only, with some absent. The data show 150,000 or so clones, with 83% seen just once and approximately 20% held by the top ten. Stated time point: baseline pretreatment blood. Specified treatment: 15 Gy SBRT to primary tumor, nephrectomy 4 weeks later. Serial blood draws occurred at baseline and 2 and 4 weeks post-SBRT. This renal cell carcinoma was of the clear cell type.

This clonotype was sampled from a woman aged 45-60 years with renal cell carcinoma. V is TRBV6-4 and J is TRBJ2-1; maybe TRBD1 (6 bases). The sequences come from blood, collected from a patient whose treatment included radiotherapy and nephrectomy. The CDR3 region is CASRKRTDGNEQFF. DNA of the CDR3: TGTGCCAGCAGGAAGCGGACAGATGGTAATGAGCAGTTCTTC.